This is a list of T cell receptor beta chains from one sample in a study of molecular identifiers for immune sequencing clone quantification. One entry per CDR3 protein results from TCRdb running MiXCR on the PCR reads. This table holds a few hundred thousand distinct CDR3 sequences, roughly a quarter found once. Sequenced material: naive CD8+ T cells from blood, with Jurkat cell RNA spiked in. Receptor source: a human donor in good health. Some libraries in this study had Jurkat cell RNA spiked in. Each CDR3 is given with its conserved first and last residue. The D gene is left open where the match is weak. The size of a clone is reported for some rows only, either as once, few or many, or as a class for expanded clones.

V	J	size	D	CDR3	DNA
TRBV4-1	TRBJ1-4	many	TRBD1	CASSQEQGDSNEKLFF	TGCGCCAGCAGCCAAGAACAGGGGGATTCTAATGAAAAACTGTTTTTT
TRBV27	TRBJ2-3	few	.	CASSFFPQGSDTQYF	TGTGCCAGCAGTTTCTTCCCGCAGGGGTCCGATACGCAGTATTTT
TRBV4-2	TRBJ2-7	.	.	CASSQEFRGIVTYEQYF	TGTGCCAGCAGCCAAGAGTTCCGGGGGATAGTTACCTACGAGCAGTACTTC
TRBV28	TRBJ2-1	.	.	CASSLNRGGNEQFF	TGTGCCAGCAGTTTAAACAGGGGGGGCAATGAGCAGTTCTTC
TRBV27	TRBJ1-4	.	TRBD1	CASSPDRGREKLIF	TGTGCCAGCAGTCCCGACAGGGGTCGAGAAAAACTGATTTTT
TRBV5-1	TRBJ2-7	.	.	CASSLDRDLKDEQYF	TGCGCCAGCAGCTTGGACCGGGACCTTAAGGACGAGCAGTACTTC
TRBV9	TRBJ1-5	many	TRBD1	CASSETGGNQPQHF	TGTGCCAGCAGTGAGACAGGGGGCAATCAGCCCCAGCATTTT
TRBV20-1	TRBJ2-7	.	TRBD2	CSATGTSGIVGYVQYF	TGCAGTGCTACCGGGACTAGCGGGATAGTGGGCTACGTGCAGTACTTC
TRBV5-3	TRBJ2-2	.	.	CASSLKVGWGGELFF	TGTGCCAGCAGCTTGAAGGTCGGCTGGGGCGGGGAGCTGTTTTTT
TRBV19	TRBJ2-7	.	.	CASTPTGTVSYGQYF	TGTGCCAGTACCCCGACAGGGACTGTCTCCTACGGGCAGTACTTC
TRBV19	TRBJ2-1	.	.	CASSILVLNERFF	TGTGCCAGTAGTATCCTAGTCCTCAATGAGCGGTTCTTC
TRBV5-1	TRBJ2-3	many	TRBD1	CASSPYLVTGGTDTQYF	TGCGCCAGCAGCCCCTACCTGGTGACAGGGGGCACAGATACGCAGTATTTT
TRBV7-8	TRBJ2-7	few	TRBD2	CASSFERGTYEQYF	TGTGCCAGCAGCTTTGAGCGGGGGACTTACGAGCAGTACTTC
TRBV28	TRBJ2-7	.	.	CASSHVLDAIDEQYF	TGTGCCAGCAGCCACGTTCTAGATGCCATCGACGAGCAGTACTTC
TRBV4-3	TRBJ1-3	few	.	CASSQEGGAGNTIYF	TGCGCCAGCAGCCAAGAGGGGGGCGCTGGAAACACCATATATTTT
TRBV20-1	TRBJ2-7	many	.	CSAAPRDSPYEQYF	TGCAGTGCTGCCCCGCGGGACAGTCCCTACGAGCAGTACTTC
TRBV14	TRBJ2-2	many	.	CASSQDQRFTGELFF	TGTGCCAGCAGCCAAGATCAACGTTTTACCGGGGAGCTGTTTTTT
TRBV7-9	TRBJ2-7	.	TRBD1	CASSAGDRYTYEQYF	TGTGCCAGCAGCGCAGGGGACAGGTACACCTACGAGCAGTACTTC
TRBV6-6	TRBJ1-1	many	.	CASLYGGMAFF	TGTGCCAGTTTATATGGGGGTATGGCTTTCTTT
TRBV20-1	TRBJ1-2	.	.	CSALIRSLNYGYTF	TGCAGTGCCCTCATACGGAGCCTTAACTATGGCTACACCTTC
TRBV27	TRBJ2-7	few	.	CASSSIIGSYEQYF	TGTGCCAGCAGTTCGATCATCGGGTCCTACGAGCAGTACTTC
TRBV10-3	TRBJ2-3	.	TRBD2	CAISESASGSTDTQYF	TGTGCCATCAGTGAGTCTGCTAGCGGGAGCACAGATACGCAGTATTTT
TRBV7-9	TRBJ2-5	few	TRBD1	CASSAPDRDQETQYF	TGTGCCAGCAGCGCCCCTGACAGGGACCAAGAGACCCAGTACTTC
TRBV29-1	TRBJ2-7	few	TRBD1	CSVETGTGDGEQYF	TGCAGCGTTGAAACCGGGACAGGGGACGGCGAGCAGTACTTC
TRBV21-1	TRBJ2-7	few	.	CARGTGGYEQYF	TGTGCCAGAGGGACAGGGGGCTACGAGCAGTACTTC
TRBV27	TRBJ2-7	.	.	CASSSGLTGYEQYF	TGTGCCAGCAGTTCTGGGCTAACGGGCTACGAGCAGTACTTC
TRBV19	TRBJ2-7	.	.	CASSIMATVTYEQYF	TGTGCCAGTAGTATTATGGCGACAGTGACCTACGAGCAGTACTTC
TRBV12-3/TRBV12-4	TRBJ2-7	many	TRBD1	CASSLITGEYEQYF	TGTGCCAGCAGTTTAATAACAGGGGAGTACGAGCAGTACTTC
TRBV20-1	TRBJ2-7	.	TRBD1	CSAAQDRGPAEQYF	TGCAGTGCTGCCCAGGACAGGGGACCTGCGGAGCAGTACTTC
TRBV6-2/TRBV6-3	TRBJ2-3	few	.	CASIGGWADTQYF	TGTGCCAGCATCGGAGGGTGGGCAGATACGCAGTATTTT
TRBV14	TRBJ2-3	few	.	CASSHSGISTDTQYF	TGTGCCAGCAGCCACTCCGGGATCTCCACAGATACGCAGTATTTT
TRBV5-6	TRBJ1-5	many	.	CASSPSPGQPQHF	TGTGCCAGCAGCCCCTCCCCCGGTCAGCCCCAGCATTTT
TRBV29-1	TRBJ2-3	few	TRBD2	CSVEDVAGLTDTQYF	TGCAGCGTTGAAGATGTAGCGGGGCTCACAGATACGCAGTATTTT
TRBV7-9	TRBJ1-1	many	TRBD1	CASSAQTGRNTEAFF	TGTGCCAGCAGCGCCCAGACAGGGCGTAACACTGAAGCTTTCTTT
TRBV29-1	TRBJ1-2	few	.	CSVEWSDYGYTF	TGCAGCGTCGAGTGGTCGGACTATGGCTACACCTTC
TRBV19	TRBJ1-1	few	.	CASSILQGPEAFF	TGTGCCAGTAGTATCTTACAGGGTCCTGAAGCTTTCTTT
TRBV6-5	TRBJ2-7	few	.	CASRTDRDYEQYF	TGTGCCAGCAGAACGGACAGAGACTACGAGCAGTACTTC
TRBV19	TRBJ2-5	few	.	CATGKWGVGGPLWTQYF	TGTGCGACAGGGAAATGGGGCGTTGGGGGGCCCCTCTGGACCCAGTACTTC
TRBV5-6	TRBJ1-4	.	.	CASSIGLRLFF	TGTGCCAGCAGCATCGGCCTTAGACTGTTTTTT
TRBV11-3	TRBJ1-1	.	.	CASSSRTKNTEAFF	TGTGCCAGCAGCTCGAGGACAAAGAACACTGAAGCTTTCTTT
TRBV7-9	TRBJ1-1	many	.	CASSLAVGWAEAFF	TGTGCCAGCAGCTTAGCGGTGGGGTGGGCTGAAGCTTTCTTT
TRBV5-1	TRBJ1-1	many	.	CASSLRMGRMNTEAFF	TGCGCCAGCAGCTTGAGGATGGGGAGGATGAACACTGAAGCTTTCTTT
TRBV7-9	TRBJ1-4	few	.	CASSFYSNEKLFF	TGTGCCAGCAGCTTTTACAGTAATGAAAAACTGTTTTTT
TRBV27	TRBJ2-2	few	.	CASTYVTVRETGELFF	TGTGCCAGCACCTACGTCACCGTCAGGGAAACCGGGGAGCTGTTTTTT
TRBV20-1	TRBJ2-1	.	TRBD2	CSAPGLAGFNEQFF	TGCAGTGCTCCCGGACTAGCGGGATTTAATGAGCAGTTCTTC
TRBV9	TRBJ2-3	many	TRBD2	CASSPLLAGVADTQYF	TGTGCCAGCAGCCCACTACTAGCGGGAGTAGCAGATACGCAGTATTTT
TRBV6-1	TRBJ2-3	.	.	CASSEVWLERSLTDTQYF	TGTGCCAGCAGTGAAGTTTGGTTGGAGCGGAGCCTCACAGATACGCAGTATTTT
TRBV13	TRBJ1-4	many	TRBD1	CASSQRGQGPSNEKLFF	TGTGCCAGCAGCCAAAGGGGACAGGGACCTTCTAATGAAAAACTGTTTTTT
TRBV19	TRBJ2-4	.	.	CASTLDGLRQYF	TGTGCCAGTACCCTGGACGGATTAAGGCAGTACTTC
TRBV3-1	TRBJ2-1	.	TRBD2	CASSPRQAGDNEQFF	TGTGCCAGCAGCCCCAGGCAAGCGGGAGACAATGAGCAGTTCTTC
TRBV7-9	TRBJ2-3	few	TRBD2	CASSLGGGEDTQYF	TGTGCCAGCAGCTTGGGCGGGGGAGAAGATACGCAGTATTTT
TRBV7-2	TRBJ2-1	.	.	CASSQSRGSEQVF	TGTGCCAGCAGCCAGAGCAGGGGCAGTGAGCAGGTCTTC
TRBV4-3	TRBJ2-7	few	TRBD2	CASSQDATSGSYEQYF	TGCGCCAGCAGCCAAGACGCGACTAGCGGGAGCTACGAGCAGTACTTC
TRBV28	TRBJ2-7	.	.	CASAPPWTVLSEQYF	TGTGCCAGCGCTCCTCCATGGACAGTGTTGAGCGAGCAGTACTTC
TRBV28	TRBJ2-7	many	.	CASSLSLELDEQYF	TGTGCCAGCAGTTTGAGTCTCGAATTGGACGAGCAGTACTTC
TRBV6-1	TRBJ2-6	.	.	CASSEVYGAATWANVLTF	TGTGCCAGCAGTGAAGTATATGGGGCCGCCACGTGGGCCAACGTCCTGACTTTC
TRBV20-1	TRBJ2-2	.	TRBD2	CSATVVGLADPKGTGELFF	TGCAGTGCTACCGTGGTAGGGCTAGCGGACCCTAAGGGCACCGGGGAGCTGTTTTTT